This section outlines one TCR beta chain sequence together with its context. What it recognizes is unknown. The data derive from a study of T cell responses to AZD1222 COVID-19 vaccine. Trimming cost V 5 bases and J 3 bases; bases outside gene matches: 7. The CDR3 covers 16 residues. Germline lookup yields CDR1 MNHEY and CDR2 SVGEGT. Study conclusions and caveats: Reports indicate that nearly half of spike-specific TCRs are directed at unmutated variant regions.

The table came from immunoSEQ multiplex PCR; TCRdb's copy has only in-frame clones and leaves some out. The sample lists over 100,000 clones, 70% to 90% occurring once. The clonotype originates from an adult in good health. The sample was peripheral blood, taken on day 0 of AZD1222 vaccination. The V call is TRBV6-2 or TRBV6-3, the J call TRBJ2-7; 13 nucleotides line up with TRBD2. In DNA, the CDR3 is TGTGCCAGCAGTACCACTCGGACTAGCGGGAGCTACGAGCAGTACTTC. It yields the protein CASSTTRTSGSYEQYF.